This T cell receptor beta chain was retrieved from a study of monozygotic twins with inflammatory bowel disease. In eight separate reactions per sample, cDNA was generated. UMIs bearing a 6-nucleotide sample barcode were added through template switching. After re-calling the 5' RACE reads, TCRdb lists one entry per CDR3 protein, DNA absent. The sample table sets out hundreds of thousands of distinct CDR3 sequences. With regard to this clonotype: Its antigen is undetermined.

In germline, CDR1 is SGHTA, CDR2 FQGNSA. The CDR3 has 14 residues. Study results and caveats: No distinction between different T cell subtypes was possible. IBD patients shared fewer clonotypes with other individuals than healthy twins, especially patients with disease activity signs.

Sequences were obtained from blood. The clonotype was recovered from a human donor with ulcerative colitis or Crohn's disease, or a healthy co-twin of an affected twin (not recorded which). The chain links TRBV7-2 to TRBJ2-5; TCRdb proposes TRBD2, but this gene call is untestable without DNA. The CDR3 here is CASSLERATETQYF.